These 16 T cell receptor beta chains originate from one sample sequenced in a study of blood T cell repertoires in COVID-19. Produced via immunoSEQ multiplex PCR; TCRdb's table is partial and in-frame only. Of 300,000 to 350,000 clones in the sample, around 90% are singletons; the top ten hold roughly 7%. The sequenced sample consisted of peripheral blood. These receptors came from a woman in her twenties or thirties with COVID-19, enrolled during active disease.

The chain recombines TRBV28 with TRBJ1-5; D is possibly TRBD1 (5 bases). Germline CDR1 and CDR2: MDHEN and SYDVKM. V was cut by 10 bases and J by 2 bases, with 18 bases left in between. The CDR3 loop spans 15 amino acids. CDR3 in DNA: TGTGCCACCCAGCCAGGCAGGGCGGGCAATCAGCCCCAGCATTTT. Residues: CATQPGRAGNQPQHF.

The rearrangement links TRBV29-1 to TRBJ2-1, with D tentatively TRBD1 (5 bases). Germline lookup yields CDR1 SQVTM and CDR2 ANQGSEA. This CDR3 region has 14 residues. V shed 3 bases and J shed 2 bases, with 11 bases lying between them. CDR3 bases: TGCAGCGTTGATGGGCAGGGCCCCTACAATGAGCAGTTCTTC. Translated, it gives CSVDGQGPYNEQFF.

The chain couples TRBV9 to TRBJ2-7, with TRBD2 matching 13 bases. The junction had 13 bases not matched to a gene; V was cut back by 4 bases and J by 12 bases. Germline loops: CDR1 SGDLS, CDR2 YYNGEE. There are 15 residues in the CDR3. CDR3 protein: CASSPGLAGADDRYF. Here the CDR3 DNA reads TGTGCCAGCAGCCCCGGACTAGCGGGAGCGGACGATCGGTACTTC.

The chain has TRBV3-1 (or the pseudogene TRBV3-2) and TRBJ2-1; the match to TRBD2 covers 14 bases. V lost 4 bases and J lost 8; bases outside the gene matches: 10. The CDR3 is 17 amino acids. Per germline, CDR1 LGHDT and CDR2 YNNKEL (reference sequence). The CDR3 sequence: CASSPPGLAGAGDEQFF. DNA of the CDR3: TGTGCCAGCAGCCCCCCGGGACTAGCGGGAGCCGGAGATGAGCAGTTCTTC.

This clone appeared a few times. This sequence joins TRBV2 and TRBJ2-1; TRBD2 might be the D (6 bases). Trimming cost V 3 bases and J 6 bases, with 12 bases left between them. Germline V gene sequence: CDR1 SNHLY, CDR2 FYNNEI. The CDR3 has 14 residues. DNA for the CDR3: TGTGCCAGCAGTGAGGAGGGCCTGGGCAATGAGCAGTTCTTC. Its protein product is CASSEEGLGNEQFF.

V is TRBV24-1 and J is TRBJ2-3, with TRBD2 matching over 9 bases. The CDR3 length is 15 residues. V shed 7 bases, J shed 0 bases, and the junction held 4 bases outside the gene matches. Germline CDR1 KGHDR, CDR2 SFDVKD. CDR3 sequence (DNA): TGTGCCACCAGCGGACTAGCGCCAAGCACAGATACGCAGTATTTT. Translated, it gives CATSGLAPSTDTQYF.

The rearrangement uses TRBV7-9 and TRBJ1-4, with D tentatively TRBD1 (6 bases). The CDR3 length is 14 residues. The ends were cut back, 3 bases at V and 5 bases at J, with 10 bases in the middle. The germline gives CDR1 SEHNR, CDR2 FQNEAQ (reference sequence). In DNA form, the CDR3 reads TGTGCCAGCAGCTTTCGAGGGACAAATGAAAAACTGTTTTTT. Translating gives CASSFRGTNEKLFF.

The genes are TRBV4-1 and TRBJ2-7; 9 bases align to TRBD1. The germline V gene encodes CDR1 MGHRA and CDR2 YSYEKL. The CDR3 has 15 amino acids. The trim removed 4 bases at V and 3 bases at J, leaving 7 bases unmatched. In DNA form, the CDR3 reads TGCGCCAGCAGCCCCAGAGGGACAGGGTACTACGAGCAGTACTTC. The encoded protein is CASSPRGTGYYEQYF.

This chain links TRBV11-3 with TRBJ2-2; D gene uncertain. Germline lookup yields CDR1 SGHNT and CDR2 YENEEA. V lost 5 bases, J lost 2 bases, and 3 bases lay in between. The CDR3 spans 12 residues. The DNA of the CDR3 is TGTGCCAGCAGCCCTAACACCGGGGAGCTGTTTTTT. Protein: CASSPNTGELFF.

In this sample, this clone turned up once. This chain joins TRBV5-5 and TRBJ2-7; D possibly corresponds to TRBD1 (6 bases). The V gene's germline CDR1 is SGHKS and CDR2 YYEKEE (reference sequence). V was cut by 4 bases and J by 3 bases, with 11 bases left in between. The CDR3 has 13 residues. CDR3 coding DNA: TGTGCCAGCAGCCCGGGACACCTCTACGAGCAGTACTTC. It encodes CASSPGHLYEQYF.

A word on this clone: This specimen includes other DNA sequences encoding the same CDR3. V gene TRBV7-8 combines with J gene TRBJ1-1; TRBD1 matches at 7 bases. CDR1 and CDR2 (germline): SGHVS, FQNEAQ. This CDR3 is built from 13 residues. The trim removed 1 base at V and 5 bases at J, leaving 1 base unmatched. The CDR3 protein is CASSLDRGTEAFF. The CDR3, as DNA: TGTGCCAGCAGCTTAGACAGGGGAACTGAAGCTTTCTTT.

J is TRBJ1-2 and V is TRBV29-1; TRBD1 agrees at 7 bases. CDR3 length equals 11 residues. Per the germline V gene, CDR1 is SQVTM and CDR2 is ANQGSEA. V was pared by 0 bases and J by 10 bases, with 2 bases of the junction left unmatched. The CDR3 nucleotides are TGCAGCGTTGAAGACAGGGGGATCTACACCTTC. Translation gives CSVEDRGIYTF.

The V gene is TRBV28, the J gene TRBJ2-7; D unresolved. Germline V gene data show CDR1 as MDHEN and CDR2 as SYDVKM. There are 13 residues in the CDR3. The ends were cut back, 2 bases at V and 3 bases at J, with 8 bases in the middle. Written as DNA, the CDR3 is TGTGCCAGCAGTTTAGTACAGTACTACGAGCAGTACTTC. Encoded protein: CASSLVQYYEQYF.

The J gene is TRBJ2-1, the V gene TRBV2, with 10 nucleotides matching TRBD1. Per the germline V gene, CDR1 is SNHLY and CDR2 is FYNNEI. The length of the CDR3 is 11 residues. The J segment lost 13 bases and the V segment lost 8 bases, leaving 5 bases of the junction unmatched. CDR3 protein: CASWTGGNQFF. CDR3 DNA sequence: TGTGCCAGCTGGACAGGGGGAAATCAGTTCTTC.

V usage is TRBV18 and J usage is TRBJ1-5, with 9 bases aligning to TRBD1. The germline gives CDR1 KGHSH, CDR2 LQKENI. Trimming removed 2 bases from V and 6 bases from J; junction bases left unmatched: 2. This CDR3 has 14 amino acids. CDR3 nucleotide sequence: TGTGCCAGCTCACCATTGGACAGGGGTCAGCCCCAGCATTTT. It encodes CASSPLDRGQPQHF.

The chain joins TRBV6-2 or TRBV6-3 to TRBJ2-3, with TRBD1 identical over 8 bases. J lost 5 bases, V lost 4 bases, and 11 bases had no gene match. The length of the CDR3 is 16 residues. Germline loops: CDR1 MNHEY, CDR2 SVGEGT. CDR3 sequence reads: CASSFLVRGRGDTQYF. The DNA of the CDR3 is TGTGCCAGCAGTTTTCTCGTCAGGGGGCGAGGAGATACGCAGTATTTT.